Presented here are 3 T cell receptor beta chains from one specimen sequenced in a study of tumor-infiltrating lymphocytes in primary liver carcinoma. It was from about 21-30 mg of unsorted bulk tissue that RNA and DNA were co-extracted. Starting from about 0.5 ug of total RNA, TCR beta cDNA was produced with a primer in the constant region. Three rounds of nested multiplex PCR with slightly modified ARM-PCR produced TCR beta libraries. Investigators reported that the first two PCR rounds, at 10 cycles each, used TRBV1-TRBV30 forward primers with a C-beta reverse primer. In TCRdb, the multiplex PCR reads were re-called with MiXCR into one record per CDR3 protein. Of about 22,000 distinct CDR3 sequences in the sample, around 80% were seen once. Input material: liver tumor tissue from sampling region 2. Documented subset: tumor region T2, inferior pole. These receptors were obtained from a woman in her twenties or thirties with primary liver carcinoma and hepatitis B virus infection.

A remark on this clonotype: Relative to the germline gene, one junction end is altered; a read error may explain this. V gene TRBV4-1 combines with J gene TRBJ2-1; unclear D gene. Per the germline V gene, CDR1 is MGHRA and CDR2 is YSYEKL. CDR3 length: 13 residues. The CDR3 nucleotides are TGTGCAAGCAGCCAACCCTCTAGGGATGAGCTGTTCTTC. Amino acids: CASSQPSRDELFF.

In its sample, this clonotype was seen once. One end of the junction is discordant with germline, which a read error may explain. The chain couples TRBV28 to TRBJ2-7; no firm D call. Germline CDR1 and CDR2: MDHEN and SYDVKM. The CDR3 extends over 17 amino acids. As DNA, the CDR3 is TGTGTCAGCAGCCTCCTTTTGGACGGATGGTACTCGTACGAGCAGTACTTC. Translation gives CVSSLLLDGWYSYEQYF.

In the case of this clonotype: The junction departs from germline at one end; a sequencing error may be responsible. The J gene is TRBJ2-3, the V gene TRBV5-4; either TRBD1 or TRBD2 may supply D (5 bases each). The CDR3 runs to 13 residues. Germline lookup yields CDR1 SGHNT and CDR2 YYREEE (reference sequence). In DNA, the CDR3 is TGTGCCAGCGGCCCGAGGTTGGGGGATATGCAGTGTTTT. Encoded protein: CASGPRLGDMQCF.